This T cell receptor beta chain comes out of a study of OX40 agonist ivuxolimab in advanced cancers. This clone was observed a handful of times. Libraries were prepared by immunoSEQ multiplex PCR; TCRdb keeps only in-frame clonotypes and omits some of them. The sample holds about 32,000 clones, about 92% seen once. The receptor was isolated from an adult with an advanced solid tumor such as melanoma, head and neck, liver or kidney cancer. The specimen comprised CD4+ or CD8+ T cells sorted from blood, sampled in a trial of the OX40 agonist ivuxolimab.

The CDR3 loop reads CASSRALGDTQYF. In DNA, the CDR3 is TGTGCCAGCAGCCGGGCCCTCGGGGACACGCAGTATTTT. This rearrangement joins TRBV4-2 to TRBJ2-3; either TRBD1 or TRBD2 may supply D (5 bases each). The CDR3 sequence is 13 residues long. Per the germline V gene, CDR1 is LGHNA and CDR2 is YNFKEQ. With 4 bases removed from V and 9 bases from J, the gap between germline ends came to 14 bases.